A single sample is the source of the 10 T cell receptor beta chains below, sequenced in a study of blood T cell repertoires in COVID-19. Sequencing used immunoSEQ multiplex PCR; TCRdb keeps in-frame clones, though not all of them. The sample lists fewer than 70,000 clones; roughly 79% were seen once. Sequencing was done on a sample of peripheral blood. These receptors all stem from a human donor in a cohort sampled during active COVID-19.

The chain joins TRBV13 to TRBJ2-3, with 12 bases that match TRBD2. Germline V gives CDR1 PRHDT, CDR2 FYEKMQ (reference sequence). V dropped 4 bases and J dropped 4; count of bases not matched to a gene: 9. CDR3 length equals 17 residues. The CDR3 DNA is TGTGCCAGCAGCTCCCGAGGACTAGCGGGAAGGGCAGATACGCAGTATTTT. Amino acids: CASSSRGLAGRADTQYF.

Here the CDR3 DNA reads TGTGCCAGCAGCCAGGCGGGACTGAACAATGAGCAGTTCTTC. This encodes CASSQAGLNNEQFF. The chain couples TRBV3-1 (or the pseudogene TRBV3-2) to TRBJ2-1, with a tentative D call TRBD2 (6 bases). Trimming left V 3 bases short and J 5 bases short, with 11 bases between. The CDR3 has 14 residues. Germline V gives CDR1 LGHDT, CDR2 YNNKEL (reference sequence).

The chain employs TRBV14 and TRBJ2-7; 10 bases agree with TRBD2. This CDR3 comprises 14 residues. Germline V gene data show CDR1 as SGHDN and CDR2 as FVKESK. V shed 2 bases and J 6 bases; nucleotides not matched to a gene: 4. The DNA for the CDR3 is TGTGCCAGCAGCCAACGACTAGCGGGTCCCGAGCAGTACTTC. As protein: CASSQRLAGPEQYF.

CDR3 sequence (DNA): TGCGCCAGCAGCTTCTGGACAGGGGGTAATGGCTACACCTTC. Protein product: CASSFWTGGNGYTF. V usage is TRBV5-1 and J usage is TRBJ1-2; 10 bases align to TRBD1. Germline V gene lookup returns CDR1 SGHRS and CDR2 YFSETQ. The junction had 4 bases not matched to a gene; V was cut back by 2 bases and J by 6 bases. The length of the CDR3 is 14 residues.

The rearrangement joins TRBV29-1 to TRBJ2-7, with 10 bases matching TRBD2. CDR1 and CDR2 from the germline V gene are SQVTM and ANQGSEA. V lost 5 bases, J lost 4 bases, and 5 bases stayed unmatched. The CDR3 consists of 13 residues. In nucleotides, the CDR3 is TGCAGCGTTAGAGAGCGGGAGGGTTACGAGCAGTACTTC. It codes for CSVREREGYEQYF.

V usage is TRBV4-1 and J usage is TRBJ2-7, with 9 bases matching TRBD1. V was pared by 1 base and J by 3 bases, with 7 bases of the junction left unmatched. Germline CDR1 MGHRA, CDR2 YSYEKL. This CDR3 is built from 16 residues. CDR3 DNA sequence: TGCGCCAGCAGCCAAGGGGGACAGGGTCGCTACTACGAGCAGTACTTC. Translating it yields CASSQGGQGRYYEQYF.

This clone has more than one count but fewer than ten. V gene TRBV14 combines with J gene TRBJ1-1; TRBD1 might be the D (5 bases). This CDR3 is built from 16 residues. Trimming shortened V by 3 bases and J by 5 bases, and 19 bases separated the two germline ends. Germline V gene sequence: CDR1 SGHDN, CDR2 FVKESK. Written as DNA, the CDR3 is TGTGCCAGCAGCCATTTCGTGGGGGGATCGGGGACTGAAGCTTTCTTT. It codes for CASSHFVGGSGTEAFF.

The chain couples TRBV5-4 to TRBJ2-6; TRBD1 agrees at 8 bases. The J segment lost 0 bases and the V segment lost 2 bases, leaving 7 bases of the junction unmatched. This CDR3 is 18 amino acids long. The germline V gene encodes CDR1 SGHNT and CDR2 YYREEE (reference sequence). The CDR3 loop reads CASSFTGTGHSGANVLTF. Written as DNA, the CDR3 is TGTGCCAGCAGCTTTACCGGGACAGGACACTCTGGGGCCAACGTCCTGACTTTC. Using reference TRBV5-4 and TRBJ2-6 for the parts outside the CDR3, the full variable domain is ETGVTQSPTHLIKTRGQQVTLRCSSQSGHNTVSWYQQALGQGPQFIFQYYREEENGRGNFPPRFSGLQFPNYSSELNVNALELDDSALYLCASSFTGTGHSGANVLTFGAGSRLTVL.

About this clone itself: One end of the junction fails to match germline, which may point to a read error. The V and J genes are TRBV11-2 and TRBJ2-5; 7 positions agree with TRBD1. The length of the CDR3 is 15 residues. In germline, CDR1 is SGHAT, CDR2 FQNNGV. The CDR3 DNA reads TGTGCCAGCAGCCTAGAAAGGGGGCTAGGGGAGACCCAGTACTTC. This encodes CASSLERGLGETQYF.

V is TRBV27 and J is TRBJ1-2, with D possibly TRBD1 on 6 matching bases. Germline CDR1 and CDR2: MNHEY and SMNVEV (reference sequence). V gave up 6 bases and J gave up 3 bases, with 11 bases separating them. The CDR3 loop spans 13 amino acids. The CDR3 DNA reads TGTGCCAGCAGCGTCAGGGGTGACTATGGCTACACCTTC. This gives the protein CASSVRGDYGYTF.